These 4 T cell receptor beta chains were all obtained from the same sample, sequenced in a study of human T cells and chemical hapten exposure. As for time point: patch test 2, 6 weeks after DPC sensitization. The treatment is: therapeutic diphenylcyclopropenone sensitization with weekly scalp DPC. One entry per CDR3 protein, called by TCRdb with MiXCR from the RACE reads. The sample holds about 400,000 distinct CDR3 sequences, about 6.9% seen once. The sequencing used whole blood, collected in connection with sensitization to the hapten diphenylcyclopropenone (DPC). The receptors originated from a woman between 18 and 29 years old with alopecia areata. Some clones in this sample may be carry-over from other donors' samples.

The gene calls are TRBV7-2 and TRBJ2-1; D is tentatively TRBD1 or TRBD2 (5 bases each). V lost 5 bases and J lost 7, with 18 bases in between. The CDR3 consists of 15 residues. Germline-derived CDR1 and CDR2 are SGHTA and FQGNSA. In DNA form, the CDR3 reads TGTGCCAGCAGCCCACCATCGGGGCCGTCGAATGAGCAGTTCTTC. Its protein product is CASSPPSGPSNEQFF.

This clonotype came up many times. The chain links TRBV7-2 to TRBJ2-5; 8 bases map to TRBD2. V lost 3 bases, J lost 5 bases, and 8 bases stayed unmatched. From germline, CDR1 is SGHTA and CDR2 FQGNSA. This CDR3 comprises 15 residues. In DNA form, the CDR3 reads TGTGCCAGCAGCTTCCCGGCGGGGGGTTCGGAGACCCAGTACTTC. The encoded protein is CASSFPAGGSETQYF.

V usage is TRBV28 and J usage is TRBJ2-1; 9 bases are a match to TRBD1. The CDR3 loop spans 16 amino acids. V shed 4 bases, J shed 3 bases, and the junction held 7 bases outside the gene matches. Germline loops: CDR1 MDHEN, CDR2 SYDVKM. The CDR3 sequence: CASSYSPGQGYNEQFF. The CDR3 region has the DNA TGTGCCAGCAGTTATTCTCCGGGACAGGGCTACAATGAGCAGTTCTTC.

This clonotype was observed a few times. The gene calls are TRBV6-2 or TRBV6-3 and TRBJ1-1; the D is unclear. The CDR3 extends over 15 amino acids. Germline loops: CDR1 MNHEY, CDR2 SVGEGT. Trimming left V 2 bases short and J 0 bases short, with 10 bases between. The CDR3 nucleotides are TGTGCCAGCAGTTACGATATGGGCATGAACACTGAAGCTTTCTTT. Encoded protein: CASSYDMGMNTEAFF.